Listed here is a single TCR beta chain. Its antigen is still unknown. It differs at one base from a far larger clone, so likely a read error. The data were obtained in a study of shared clonotypes between healthy human individuals. Regarding the study as a whole: Since donors were few, the genetic and exposure-history diversity represented was limited.

The germline V and J ends were trimmed by 7 bases and 6 bases, with 21 bases remaining between them. The germline V gene encodes CDR1 LNHDA and CDR2 SQIVND (reference sequence). This CDR3 region has 15 residues. Using immunoSEQ multiplex PCR, the repertoire was profiled, and TCRdb retains in-frame clones only, with some absent. The table records 470,000 or so clones, roughly 80% of them present only once. The sequence was obtained from a middle-aged woman in good health. Some clones in this sample may be carry-over from other donors' samples. The specimen sequenced was PBMCs. The chain has TRBV19 and TRBJ1-2; D call uncertain. In DNA form, the CDR3 reads TGTGCCAGTACCCCCCTTGAGACGGGGATAGATGGCTACACCTTC. Protein product: CASTPLETGIDGYTF.